Below, 18 T cell receptor beta chains from the same sample are listed, as sequenced in a study of shared T cell receptors in the human thymus. Here immunoSEQ multiplex PCR was the method, and the copy in TCRdb shows in-frame clones only, minus some. The sample has some 720,000 clones; around 87% are singletons. These same records also appear under a second study, on human thymus T cells.

Sequenced: thymocytes. The receptors come from a boy younger than two with a congenital heart defect.

The CDR3 spells CATSRAKQGTDTQYF. The DNA of the CDR3 is TGTGCCACCAGCAGAGCGAAGCAGGGTACAGATACGCAGTATTTT. The rearrangement links TRBV15 to TRBJ2-3; TRBD1 is a possible D gene (5 bases). Trimming pared 1 base from V and 3 bases from J, leaving 11 bases between. The CDR3 sequence is 15 residues long. Germline CDR1 reads LNHNV; CDR2 reads YYDKDF (reference sequence). Full variable domain (missing parts from reference TRBV15 and TRBJ2-3): DAMVIQNPRYQVTQFGKPVTLSCSQTLNHNVMYWYQQKSSQAPKLLFHYYDKDFNNEADTPDNFQSRRPNTSFCFLDIRSPGLGDTAMYLCATSRAKQGTDTQYFGPGTRLTVL.

With respect to this clone: This same CDR3 is encoded by further DNA sequences in the sample. DNA for the CDR3: TGCAGTGCCAGGTCGAGCAATGAGCAGTTCTTC. Protein: CSARSSNEQFF. The rearrangement joins TRBV20-1 to TRBJ2-1; no definite D call. V lost 6 bases and J 6 bases, leaving 9 bases between the germline ends. This CDR3 is built from 11 residues. CDR1 is DFQATT and CDR2 is SNEGSKA in the germline V gene (reference sequence).

The chain combines TRBV6-4 with TRBJ2-1; the match to TRBD2 covers 11 bases. Looked up from germline, CDR1 is MRHNA and CDR2 is SNTAGT. The CDR3 totals 16 residues. Trimming cost V 2 bases and J 4 bases; bases outside gene matches: 4. The CDR3 region is CASSDQRLAGYNEQFF. The CDR3 DNA sequence: TGTGCCAGCAGTGACCAAAGACTAGCGGGATACAATGAGCAGTTCTTC.

V usage is TRBV5-1 and J usage is TRBJ2-1; TRBD1 is a possible D gene (6 bases). The V gene lost 5 bases and the J gene lost 6 bases, with 9 bases spanning the gap. This CDR3 is built from 12 residues. CDR1 SGHRS and CDR2 YFSETQ come from the germline V gene. The CDR3 region has the DNA TGCGCCAGCAGGTCCAGGGGCAATGAGCAGTTCTTC. It encodes CASRSRGNEQFF.

The chain combines TRBV7-9 with TRBJ2-7; 13 bases are shared with TRBD2. In germline, CDR1 is SEHNR, CDR2 FQNEAQ (reference sequence). V lost 4 bases to trimming and J lost 5 bases; unmatched junction nucleotides: 5. The CDR3 contains 15 residues. CDR3 sequence: CASSSGTSGNNEQYF. CDR3 bases: TGTGCCAGCAGCTCCGGGACTAGCGGGAACAACGAGCAGTACTTC.

This clone was picked up a small number of times. The CDR3 is CASSPLAYQEGNEQFF. CDR3 coding DNA: TGTGCCAGCAGCCCGTTAGCGTACCAAGAGGGCAATGAGCAGTTCTTC. This chain joins TRBV7-2 and TRBJ2-1; a weak D match, TRBD2 (5 bases). The germline CDR1 and CDR2 sequences are SGHTA and FQGNSA. V gave up 5 bases and J gave up 6 bases, with 20 bases separating them. The CDR3 runs to 16 residues.

This chain's CDR3 is CASSSFAGQNQPQHF. The CDR3 coding sequence is TGTGCCAGCAGCTCCTTTGCGGGGCAGAATCAGCCCCAGCATTTT. V is TRBV21-1 and J is TRBJ1-5. TRBV21-1 is labeled a pseudogene. The CDR3 has 15 residues.

This chain joins TRBV15 and TRBJ2-2, with 7 nucleotides matching TRBD2. Germline CDR1 LNHNV, CDR2 YYDKDF (reference sequence). CDR3 length: 15 amino acids. J was trimmed by 5 bases and V by 5 bases; bases with no gene match: 8. The CDR3 loop is CATSSSAGRTGELFF. As DNA, the CDR3 is TGTGCCACCAGCTCTTCAGCGGGGCGAACCGGGGAGCTGTTTTTT.

The chain recombines TRBV5-4 with TRBJ2-3; 7 nucleotides line up with TRBD2. J lost 0 bases, V lost 1 base, and 11 bases had no gene match. The CDR3 extends over 18 amino acids. Per the germline V gene, CDR1 is SGHNT and CDR2 is YYREEE (reference sequence). Here the CDR3 reads CASSLQVKTSSSTDTQYF. CDR3 nucleotides: TGTGCCAGCAGCTTGCAGGTGAAGACTAGCTCTAGCACAGATACGCAGTATTTT.

The rearrangement uses TRBV28 and TRBJ2-2, with 14 bases aligning to TRBD2. CDR1 and CDR2 from the germline V gene are MDHEN and SYDVKM. The V and J ends lost 5 bases and 2 bases, in that order; junction bases with no gene match: 7. The CDR3 is 18 amino acids. The CDR3 here is CASSPLTSGRANTGELFF. DNA of the CDR3: TGTGCCAGCAGTCCCCTGACTAGCGGGAGGGCCAACACCGGGGAGCTGTTTTTT.

This chain joins TRBV5-4 and TRBJ1-4, with D perhaps matching TRBD1 (6 bases). The CDR3 totals 11 residues. Germline CDR1 SGHNT, CDR2 YYREEE (reference sequence). V dropped 4 bases and J dropped 14 bases, with 12 bases sitting between them. The CDR3 loop is CASSRGHPLFF. DNA of the CDR3: TGTGCCAGCAGCCGGGGACATCCCCTGTTTTTT.

The genes are TRBV6-1 and TRBJ2-7, with 10 bases matching TRBD2. Losses at the gene ends were 7 bases for V and 4 bases for J; bases not matched to a gene: 1. Germline V gene data show CDR1 as MNHNS and CDR2 as SASEGT. The CDR3 loop spans 12 amino acids. The CDR3 reads CASTAGGYEQYF. The CDR3, as DNA: TGTGCCAGCACAGCGGGAGGGTACGAGCAGTACTTC.

This rearrangement joins TRBV12-5 to TRBJ2-1, with D unclear. Deletions cut 6 bases from V and 8 bases from J, with 8 bases between. The CDR3 is made up of 11 amino acids. Germline V gives CDR1 LGHNT, CDR2 FRNRAP. The CDR3 protein is CASGLTDEQFF. The DNA for the CDR3 is TGTGCTAGTGGACTCACCGATGAGCAGTTCTTC.

The gene calls are TRBV7-7 and TRBJ2-1; TRBD1 matches 7 bases. With 1 base clipped from V and 8 bases from J, the junction kept 2 bases outside the gene matches. Germline V gene data show CDR1 as SSHAT and CDR2 as FNYEAQ (reference sequence). This CDR3 region has 13 residues. The CDR3 DNA reads as TGTGCCAGCAGCTTAGGGCAGGGGGATGAGCAGTTCTTC. Translating it yields CASSLGQGDEQFF.

The genes are TRBV30 and TRBJ2-1; D is perhaps TRBD1 (6 bases). V lost 5 bases and J 12 bases, leaving 14 bases between the germline ends. Germline CDR1 reads GTSNPN; CDR2 reads SVGIG (reference sequence). The CDR3 is 11 amino acids. CDR3 DNA sequence: TGTGCCTGGGGGGGCGGAGAGGTGCAGTTCTTC. Translation gives CAWGGGEVQFF.

The chain joins TRBV5-1 to TRBJ2-3, with 12 bases that match TRBD2. Germline V gene lookup returns CDR1 SGHRS and CDR2 YFSETQ. Trimming at V came to 6 bases and at J to 2 bases, leaving 7 bases not matched to a gene. CDR3 size: 16 residues. The CDR3 nucleotides read TGCGCCAGCACTCGGACTAGCGGGAAACTCACAGATACGCAGTATTTT. As protein: CASTRTSGKLTDTQYF.

The rearrangement links TRBV7-8 to TRBJ1-2; 10 bases align to TRBD1. Germline CDR1 reads SGHVS; CDR2 reads FQNEAQ. J lost 8 bases, V lost 5 bases, and 8 bases had no gene match. The CDR3 is 14 amino acids. CDR3 coding DNA: TGTGCCAGCAGCCTCCCCGGGACAGGGGAAGGCTACACCTTC. Residues: CASSLPGTGEGYTF.

The chain uses TRBV7-8 and TRBJ2-1; D is undetermined. The CDR3 is made up of 16 amino acids. The germline V gene has CDR1 SGHVS and CDR2 FQNEAQ. Between the trimmed V and J ends, which lost 4 bases and 7 bases, there was a span of 20 bases. The CDR3 loop reads CASSYRRSPTPNEQFF. DNA for the CDR3: TGTGCCAGCAGCTATCGCCGGTCCCCCACCCCTAATGAGCAGTTCTTC. Complete variable domain (other parts from reference TRBV7-8 and TRBJ2-1): GAGVSQSPRYKVAKRGQDVALRCDPISGHVSLFWYQQALGQGPEFLTYFQNEAQLDKSGLPSDRFFAERPEGSVSTLKIQRTQQEDSAVYLCASSYRRSPTPNEQFFGPGTRLTVL.